This T cell receptor beta chain appears in the sequencing data of a study of T cell responses to AZD1222 COVID-19 vaccine. Clones were sequenced by immunoSEQ multiplex PCR, and TCRdb holds only the in-frame ones, with some missing. The sample includes more than 95,000 clones, approximately 88% of them seen just once. This clone turned up a few times. The source of this sequence is an adult in good health. The sample consisted of peripheral blood, taken on day 0 of AZD1222 vaccination.

DNA for the CDR3: TGTGCCAGCAGTTACTCGAGGGGGGCAGGGCCCACTGAAGCTTTCTTT. It yields the protein CASSYSRGAGPTEAFF. This chain connects TRBV6-5 to TRBJ1-1; the D gene is possibly TRBD1 (6 bases). The germline V and J ends were trimmed by 0 bases and 4 bases, with 15 bases remaining between them. The CDR3 covers 16 residues. Germline CDR1 MNHEY, CDR2 SVGAGI.